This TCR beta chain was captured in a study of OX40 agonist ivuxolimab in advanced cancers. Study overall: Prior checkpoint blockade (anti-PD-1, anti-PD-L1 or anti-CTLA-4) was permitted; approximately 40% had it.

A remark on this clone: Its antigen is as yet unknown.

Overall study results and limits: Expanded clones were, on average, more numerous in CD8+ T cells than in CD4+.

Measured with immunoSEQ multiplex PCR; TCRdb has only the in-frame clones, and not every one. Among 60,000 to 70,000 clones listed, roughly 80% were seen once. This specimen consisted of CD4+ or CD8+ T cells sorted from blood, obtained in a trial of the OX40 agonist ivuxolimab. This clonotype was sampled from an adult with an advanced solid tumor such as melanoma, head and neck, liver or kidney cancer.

The CDR3 DNA follows: TGTGCCAGCAGTTTACGGTACGAGCAGTACTTC. As protein: CASSLRYEQYF. This sequence joins TRBV28 and TRBJ2-7; D not certain. CDR3 length: 11 residues. The germline V gene encodes CDR1 MDHEN and CDR2 SYDVKM. Trimming shortened V by 2 bases and J by 4 bases, and 3 bases separated the two germline ends.